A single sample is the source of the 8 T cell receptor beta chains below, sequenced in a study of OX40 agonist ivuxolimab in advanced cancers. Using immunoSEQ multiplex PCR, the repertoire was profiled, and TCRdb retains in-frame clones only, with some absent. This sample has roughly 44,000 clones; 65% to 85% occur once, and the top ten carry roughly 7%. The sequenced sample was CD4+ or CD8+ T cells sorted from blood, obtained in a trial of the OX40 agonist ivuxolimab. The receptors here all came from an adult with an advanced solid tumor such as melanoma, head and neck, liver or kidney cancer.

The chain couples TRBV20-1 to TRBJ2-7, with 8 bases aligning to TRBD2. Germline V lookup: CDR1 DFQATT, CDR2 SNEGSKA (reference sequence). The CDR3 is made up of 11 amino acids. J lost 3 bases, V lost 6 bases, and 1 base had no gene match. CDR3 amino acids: CSAGGVYEQYF. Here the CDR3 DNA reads TGCAGTGCCGGGGGGGTCTACGAGCAGTACTTC.

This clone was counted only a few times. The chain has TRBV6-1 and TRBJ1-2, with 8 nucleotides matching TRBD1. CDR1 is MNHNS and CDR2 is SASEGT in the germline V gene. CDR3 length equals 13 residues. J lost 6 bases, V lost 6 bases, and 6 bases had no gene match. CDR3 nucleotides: TGTGCCAGCAGCCCCCAGGGGGCTGATGGCTACACCTTC. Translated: CASSPQGADGYTF.

The CDR3, as DNA: TGTGCCAGCAGTCTTAACCCCAGCCTCCTCTATGGCTACACCTTC. It is translated as CASSLNPSLLYGYTF. The rearrangement uses TRBV5-5 and TRBJ1-2; D is ambiguous. V dropped 5 bases and J dropped 4 bases, with 18 bases sitting between them. The CDR3 runs 15 residues. The V gene's germline CDR1 is SGHKS and CDR2 YYEKEE (reference sequence).

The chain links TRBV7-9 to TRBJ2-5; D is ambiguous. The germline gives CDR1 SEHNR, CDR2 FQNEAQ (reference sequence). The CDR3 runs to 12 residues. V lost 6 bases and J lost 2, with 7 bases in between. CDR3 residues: CASSPTQETQYF. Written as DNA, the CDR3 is TGTGCCAGCAGTCCTACGCAAGAGACCCAGTACTTC. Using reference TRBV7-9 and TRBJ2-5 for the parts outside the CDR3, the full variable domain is DTGVSQNPRHKITKRGQNVTFRCDPISEHNRLYWYRQTLGQGPEFLTYFQNEAQLEKSRLLSDRFSAERPKGSFSTLEIQRTEQGDSAMYLCASSPTQETQYFGPGTRLLVL.

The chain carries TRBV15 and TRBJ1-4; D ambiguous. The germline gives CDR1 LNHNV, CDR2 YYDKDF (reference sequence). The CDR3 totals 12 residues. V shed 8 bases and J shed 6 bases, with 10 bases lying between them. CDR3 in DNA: TGTGCCACCCAAGGGAGGGATGAAAAACTGTTTTTT. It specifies CATQGRDEKLFF.

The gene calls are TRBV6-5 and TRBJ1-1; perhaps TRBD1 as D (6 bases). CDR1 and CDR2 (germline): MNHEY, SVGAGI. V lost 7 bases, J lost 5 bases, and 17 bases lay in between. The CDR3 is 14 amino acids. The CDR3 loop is CASNIQGRRTEAFF. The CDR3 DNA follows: TGTGCCAGCAATATACAGGGTCGGCGGACTGAAGCTTTCTTT.

CDR3 protein: CASTARTAYTGELFF. CDR3 nucleotides: TGTGCCAGTACCGCCAGGACAGCGTACACCGGGGAGCTGTTTTTT. The V gene is TRBV19, the J gene TRBJ2-2, with D tentatively TRBD1 (6 bases). The CDR3 consists of 15 residues. Between the trimmed V and J ends, which lost 7 bases and 3 bases, there was a span of 15 bases. CDR1 and CDR2 from the germline V gene are LNHDA and SQIVND (reference sequence).

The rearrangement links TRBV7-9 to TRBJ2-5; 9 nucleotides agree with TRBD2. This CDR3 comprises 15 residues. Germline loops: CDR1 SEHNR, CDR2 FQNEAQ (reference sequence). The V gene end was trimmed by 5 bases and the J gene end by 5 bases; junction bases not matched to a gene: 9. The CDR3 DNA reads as TGTGCCAGCAGCCTTCGGGTAGCGGGAGAGGAGACCCAGTACTTC. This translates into CASSLRVAGEETQYF. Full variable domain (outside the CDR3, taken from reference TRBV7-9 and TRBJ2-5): DTGVSQNPRHKITKRGQNVTFRCDPISEHNRLYWYRQTLGQGPEFLTYFQNEAQLEKSRLLSDRFSAERPKGSFSTLEIQRTEQGDSAMYLCASSLRVAGEETQYFGPGTRLLVL.